Below are 18 T cell receptor beta chains sequenced from a single sample in a study of shared T cell receptors in the human thymus. Assay: immunoSEQ multiplex PCR; the TCRdb copy retains only in-frame clones and omits some. Here the sample spans 500,000 to 850,000 clones, about 87% being singletons. The same sample was also studied in work on human thymus T cells.

Material for sequencing was thymocytes. Source of these receptors: a boy younger than two with a congenital heart defect.

This sequence joins TRBV19 and TRBJ2-1; 9 bases are shared with TRBD2. The CDR3 length is 15 residues. Trimming took 5 bases from V and 3 from J; bases not matched to a gene: 5. Germline loops: CDR1 LNHDA, CDR2 SQIVND (reference sequence). The DNA for the CDR3 is TGTGCCAGTAGTCCTAGCGGGGAGATCTACAATGAGCAGTTCTTC. This codes for CASSPSGEIYNEQFF.

This chain links TRBV28 with TRBJ2-1; a possible D gene is TRBD1 (5 bases). In germline, CDR1 is MDHEN, CDR2 SYDVKM. The CDR3 totals 12 residues. V lost 6 bases, J lost 5 bases, and 8 bases lay in between. The CDR3 nucleotides read TGTGCCAGCAGGGACATCCACAATGAGCAGTTCTTC. Translated, it gives CASRDIHNEQFF.

This sequence joins TRBV28 and TRBJ1-5, with D perhaps matching TRBD1 (6 bases). The length of the CDR3 is 20 residues. V was shortened by 5 bases and J by 5 bases, with 31 bases between the two germline ends. The germline V gene has CDR1 MDHEN and CDR2 SYDVKM. The CDR3 reads CASSDPWTALPPSLDQPQHF. CDR3 sequence (DNA): TGTGCCAGCAGTGACCCCTGGACAGCCTTACCCCCTTCCTTAGATCAGCCCCAGCATTTT.

This chain joins TRBV4-1 and TRBJ2-6; D might be TRBD1 (5 bases). CDR1 MGHRA and CDR2 YSYEKL come from the germline V gene. Trimming removed 0 bases at V and 1 base at J, with 16 bases between. The CDR3 has 19 amino acids. The CDR3 nucleotides are TGCGCCAGCAGCCAAGACCCCCAGGGCTCCTCTTCTGGGGCCAACGTCCTGACTTTC. Translated, it gives CASSQDPQGSSSGANVLTF.

The chain recombines TRBV7-9 with TRBJ1-3; D uncertain. V dropped 3 bases and J dropped 0 bases, with 9 bases sitting between them. Germline loops: CDR1 SEHNR, CDR2 FQNEAQ (reference sequence). The CDR3 totals 15 residues. The CDR3, as DNA: TGTGCCAGCAGCTTTAGAACGGGCTCTGGAAACACCATATATTTT. Amino acid sequence: CASSFRTGSGNTIYF. Full variable domain (remainder filled in from reference TRBV7-9 and TRBJ1-3): DTGVSQNPRHKITKRGQNVTFRCDPISEHNRLYWYRQTLGQGPEFLTYFQNEAQLEKSRLLSDRFSAERPKGSFSTLEIQRTEQGDSAMYLCASSFRTGSGNTIYFGEGSWLTVV.

This chain joins TRBV6-4 and TRBJ1-6; TRBD1 agrees at 9 bases. The CDR3 is 21 amino acids. With V trimmed by 1 base and J by 7 bases, 20 bases remained unmatched. From germline, CDR1 is MRHNA and CDR2 SNTAGT. The CDR3: CASSDCTSGQGPILRNSPLHF. The CDR3 DNA reads as TGTGCCAGCAGTGACTGCACGTCGGGACAGGGACCCATCTTGAGGAATTCACCCCTCCACTTT.

The chain couples TRBV1 to TRBJ2-7; the table's D gene call, TRBD2, was not cross checked with the DNA. TRBV1 corresponds to a pseudogene. This CDR3 is built from 9 residues. The chain's CDR3 is CTSSQDREV. The CDR3 DNA follows: TGCACCAGCAGCCAAGACAGGGAGGTC.

This rearrangement joins TRBV5-1 to TRBJ1-2; perhaps TRBD1 as D (6 bases). V was clipped by 4 bases and J by 6 bases, with 16 bases between them. The CDR3 totals 14 residues. Looked up from germline, CDR1 is SGHRS and CDR2 is YFSETQ. The CDR3 DNA is TGCGCCAGCAGCCCGGAGGGGGGGAGGAATGGCTACACCTTC. Encoded protein: CASSPEGGRNGYTF.

The V call is TRBV15, the J call TRBJ1-4; 8 bases are shared with TRBD1. This CDR3 has 17 amino acids. With 0 bases clipped from V and 5 bases from J, the junction kept 8 bases outside the gene matches. The germline CDR1 and CDR2 sequences are LNHNV and YYDKDF (reference sequence). CDR3 in DNA: TGTGCCACCAGCAGAGATGCCCCGGGACAGGAAAATGAAAAACTGTTTTTT. This sequence encodes CATSRDAPGQENEKLFF.

The chain uses TRBV14 and TRBJ2-7; D might be TRBD1 (6 bases). Germline CDR1 is SGHDN and CDR2 is FVKESK. The CDR3 contains 15 residues. V shed 4 bases and J shed 0 bases, with 13 bases lying between them. The CDR3 here is CASSPWGRGSYEQYF. The CDR3 DNA follows: TGTGCCAGCAGCCCTTGGGGCAGGGGCTCCTACGAGCAGTACTTC.

The J gene is TRBJ1-5, the V gene TRBV4-3; weak D call: TRBD1 (6 bases). Germline V gene sequence: CDR1 LGHNA, CDR2 YSLEER. The germline V and J ends were trimmed by 0 bases and 7 bases, with 7 bases remaining between them. The CDR3 contains 13 residues. The CDR3 DNA sequence: TGCGCCAGCAGCCAAGACCAGGGGCAGCCCCAGCATTTT. It yields the protein CASSQDQGQPQHF.

The chain employs TRBV2 and TRBJ2-7, with 7 bases fitting TRBD1. Germline CDR1 is SNHLY and CDR2 is FYNNEI. The CDR3 runs 19 residues. Germline trimming cut 6 bases from V and 0 bases from J; bases unmatched to any gene: 20. CDR3 DNA sequence: TGTGCCAGCAGCCCTATTGGACAGGACGGACTGAAAAGCTCCTACGAGCAGTACTTC. As protein: CASSPIGQDGLKSSYEQYF.

The genes are TRBV4-1 and TRBJ1-1; TRBD1 matches at 7 bases. The junction had 3 bases not matched to a gene; V was cut back by 0 bases and J by 2 bases. The CDR3 extends over 15 amino acids. The germline gives CDR1 MGHRA, CDR2 YSYEKL. The CDR3 is CASSQERGPNTEAFF. The DNA for the CDR3 is TGCGCCAGCAGCCAAGAGAGGGGGCCCAACACTGAAGCTTTCTTT.

V is TRBV30 and J is TRBJ1-1, with a possible D match to TRBD1 (6 bases). Germline assignment: CDR1 GTSNPN and CDR2 SVGIG (reference sequence). The CDR3 covers 17 residues. With 2 bases removed from V and 5 bases from J, the gap between germline ends came to 24 bases. The CDR3 DNA follows: TGTGCCTGGAGTAACACCTTTAGGGGGTGGGGCGGGACTGAAGCTTTCTTT. Its protein product is CAWSNTFRGWGGTEAFF.

V gene TRBV7-9 combines with J gene TRBJ2-1, with 7 bases aligning to TRBD2. The V gene end was trimmed by 1 base and the J gene end by 7 bases; junction bases not matched to a gene: 4. This CDR3 region has 14 residues. Germline assignment: CDR1 SEHNR and CDR2 FQNEAQ (reference sequence). In DNA form, the CDR3 reads TGTGCCAGCAGCTTAGAGGGACTAAAAAATGAGCAGTTCTTC. Encoded protein: CASSLEGLKNEQFF.

Details on this clone: This same CDR3 is encoded by further DNA sequences in the sample. The genes are TRBV5-1 and TRBJ1-1; tentative D call: TRBD1 (5 bases). This CDR3 is 14 amino acids long. V lost 0 bases and J 0 bases, leaving 6 bases between the germline ends. Germline loops: CDR1 SGHRS, CDR2 YFSETQ. The CDR3 DNA is TGCGCCAGCAGCTTGGAGGGGCTGAACACTGAAGCTTTCTTT. Translation: CASSLEGLNTEAFF. Drawing the rest from reference TRBV5-1 and TRBJ1-1, the complete variable domain is KAGVTQTPRYLIKTRGQQVTLSCSPISGHRSVSWYQQTPGQGLQFLFEYFSETQRNKGNFPGRFSGRQFSNSRSEMNVSTLELGDSALYLCASSLEGLNTEAFFGQGTRLTVV.

The V gene is TRBV6-5, the J gene TRBJ1-1; tentative D call: TRBD1 (6 bases). CDR3 size: 15 residues. Germline-derived CDR1 and CDR2 are MNHEY and SVGAGI. V lost 5 bases to trimming and J lost 1 base, with 14 bases between them. The CDR3 nucleotides read TGTGCCAGCAGTCATGCTGGGGGCCGGAACACTGAAGCTTTCTTT. This translates into CASSHAGGRNTEAFF.

DNA of the CDR3: TGCGCCAGCAGCCGAGGGACATATCTCTACGAGCAGTACTTC. It yields the protein CASSRGTYLYEQYF. The rearrangement joins TRBV4-3 to TRBJ2-7; perhaps TRBD1 as D (6 bases). CDR3 length: 14 amino acids. The germline V gene encodes CDR1 LGHNA and CDR2 YSLEER. The V and J ends lost 4 bases and 3 bases respectively, with 13 bases between them.